The 28 T cell receptor beta chains presented below share a single source sample, sequenced in a study of cytomegalovirus exposure and HLA in healthy donors. Primers: 60 Vbeta forward and 13 Jbeta reverse. Method: immunoSEQ multiplex PCR; TCRdb's copy keeps in-frame clones and lacks some. The sample has 65,000 to 85,000 clones; approximately 84% are singletons. Sequences were obtained from PBMCs. All receptors come from a woman aged 50 to 65 in good health and CMV-seronegative.

This chain connects TRBV6-1 to TRBJ1-1; no clear D. The CDR3 is 15 residues long. Germline loops: CDR1 MNHNS, CDR2 SASEGT. V was shortened by 0 bases and J by 2 bases, with 10 bases between the two germline ends. The CDR3 nucleotides read TGTGCCAGCAGTGAAGCGCTGTCAGGAAACACTGAAGCTTTCTTT. As protein: CASSEALSGNTEAFF.

The CDR3 sequence is CASSFQRGDTQYF. DNA for the CDR3: TGTGCCAGCAGCTTCCAGCGGGGTGATACGCAGTATTTT. The J gene is TRBJ2-3, the V gene TRBV7-2; 7 nucleotides agree with TRBD2. Germline CDR1 SGHTA, CDR2 FQGNSA. This CDR3 comprises 13 residues. V gave up 3 bases and J gave up 6 bases; unmatched junction bases: 3.

This chain uses TRBV5-1 with TRBJ2-7; 7 positions match TRBD1. This CDR3 contains 14 residues. CDR1 and CDR2 (germline): SGHRS, YFSETQ. Trimming at V came to 0 bases and at J to 5 bases, leaving 5 bases not matched to a gene. The DNA of the CDR3 is TGCGCCAGCAGCTTGGTAGGGGGCGTGGACGAGCAGTACTTC. It specifies CASSLVGGVDEQYF.

The chain joins TRBV19 to TRBJ1-5, with D possibly being TRBD1 (6 bases). Germline V lookup: CDR1 LNHDA, CDR2 SQIVND (reference sequence). The CDR3 sequence is 16 residues long. Trimming removed 3 bases from V and 0 bases from J, with 12 bases in between. DNA for the CDR3: TGTGCCAGTAGTATTGGGACACCATATAGCAATCAGCCCCAGCATTTT. Protein sequence: CASSIGTPYSNQPQHF.

This clone was picked up one time. The V and J genes are TRBV6-5 and TRBJ1-6; TRBD1 is a possible D gene (5 bases). The V gene's germline CDR1 is MNHEY and CDR2 SVGAGI. Trimming pared 4 bases from V and 10 bases from J, leaving 17 bases between. The CDR3 contains 15 residues. Here the CDR3 reads CASSSDRSNGSPLHF. Here the CDR3 DNA reads TGTGCCAGCAGTTCTGACAGATCGAATGGGTCACCCCTCCACTTT.

This clone was counted only a few times. The chain couples TRBV6-6 to TRBJ2-2; D perhaps matches TRBD2 (6 bases). V dropped 6 bases and J dropped 0 bases, with 14 bases sitting between them. The CDR3 is 16 residues long. Per the germline V gene, CDR1 is MNHNY and CDR2 is SVGAGI (reference sequence). The CDR3 DNA reads TGTGCCAGCAGACGACTAGAGAACACGAACACCGGGGAGCTGTTTTTT. Translating it yields CASRRLENTNTGELFF.

The genes are TRBV19 and TRBJ1-5, with unresolved D. This CDR3 comprises 14 residues. The ends were cut back, 3 bases at V and 9 bases at J, with 15 bases in the middle. Germline lookup yields CDR1 LNHDA and CDR2 SQIVND (reference sequence). As DNA, the CDR3 is TGTGCCAGTAGTATCTCAGAGACGGCAGGGCCCCAGCATTTT. Residues: CASSISETAGPQHF.

The V and J genes are TRBV7-9 and TRBJ1-3; 7 nucleotides line up with TRBD1. Per the germline V gene, CDR1 is SEHNR and CDR2 is FQNEAQ (reference sequence). The CDR3 is 15 residues long. Trimming took 4 bases from V and 1 from J; bases not matched to a gene: 4. For the CDR3, the DNA is TGTGCCAGCAGCTACGAGGGGGCATCTGGAAACACCATATATTTT. This sequence encodes CASSYEGASGNTIYF.

The rearrangement links TRBV7-9 to TRBJ1-3; D remains ambiguous. Germline values: CDR1 SEHNR, CDR2 FQNEAQ (reference sequence). V lost 4 bases and J lost 0, with 4 bases in between. The length of the CDR3 is 13 residues. The CDR3 bases are TGTGCCAGCAGCTCGTTCTCTGGAAACACCATATATTTT. This sequence encodes CASSSFSGNTIYF.

This clone appeared once. The chain links TRBV28 to TRBJ2-7, with 8 nucleotides matching TRBD2. The J segment lost 3 bases and the V segment lost 5 bases, leaving 12 bases of the junction unmatched. The CDR3 loop spans 16 amino acids. Looked up from germline, CDR1 is MDHEN and CDR2 is SYDVKM. In DNA form, the CDR3 reads TGTGCCAGCAGTCTATCAAACAGCGGGAGACTCTACGAGCAGTACTTC. Amino acid sequence: CASSLSNSGRLYEQYF.

The chain uses TRBV7-3 and TRBJ2-5; 7 nucleotides match TRBD2. Germline trimming cut 0 bases from V and 4 bases from J; bases unmatched to any gene: 11. The CDR3 runs 17 residues. CDR1 and CDR2 from the germline V gene are SGHTA and FQGTGA. CDR3 coding DNA: TGTGCCAGCAGCTTAACTGGTTCGCGGGGGTCGGGAGAGACCCAGTACTTC. Translating it yields CASSLTGSRGSGETQYF.

This chain links TRBV7-6 with TRBJ1-4; possibly TRBD1 for D (5 bases). Looked up from germline, CDR1 is SGHVS and CDR2 is FNYEAQ. The CDR3 has 14 amino acids. V gave up 1 base and J gave up 5 bases, with 8 bases separating them. CDR3 in DNA: TGTGCCAGCAGCTTAGGGGGGGGGAATGAAAAACTGTTTTTT. Translating gives CASSLGGGNEKLFF.

This clone was seen once. The V gene is TRBV25-1, the J gene TRBJ1-1; D gene unclear. CDR3 length: 14 amino acids. Germline V gives CDR1 MGHDK, CDR2 SYGVNS. Trimming took 5 bases from V and 5 from J, leaving 15 bases between them. The CDR3 is CASSQRGRFTEAFF. The CDR3 DNA follows: TGTGCCAGCAGTCAACGAGGGAGGTTTACTGAAGCTTTCTTT. Variable domain in full (rest from reference TRBV25-1 and TRBJ1-1): EADIYQTPRYLVIGTGKKITLECSQTMGHDKMYWYQQDPGMELHLIHYSYGVNSTEKGDLSSESTVSRIRTEHFPLTLESARPSHTSQYLCASSQRGRFTEAFFGQGTRLTVV.

This chain's CDR3 is CARRSFSGNTIYF. As DNA, the CDR3 is TGTGCCAGAAGAAGCTTCTCTGGAAACACCATATATTTT. This sequence joins TRBV5-3 and TRBJ1-3, with D unresolved. TRBV5-3 is an ORF for which the function is uncertain. Trimming stripped 5 bases from V and 0 bases from J, with 6 bases between. The CDR3 runs 13 residues.

The chain is built from TRBV11-2 and TRBJ1-2; no definite D call. The germline V gene encodes CDR1 SGHAT and CDR2 FQNNGV. V was pared by 0 bases and J by 5 bases, with 10 bases between. CDR3 size: 14 residues. DNA for the CDR3: TGTGCCAGCAGCTTAGATCCCCAGTGGTATGGCTACACCTTC. Protein sequence: CASSLDPQWYGYTF.

The chain couples TRBV19 to TRBJ1-1, with D maybe TRBD1 (5 bases). This CDR3 region has 14 residues. Germline V gives CDR1 LNHDA, CDR2 SQIVND (reference sequence). V was clipped by 5 bases and J by 5 bases, with 15 bases between them. CDR3 in amino acids: CASSWGRTKTEAFF. CDR3 DNA sequence: TGTGCCAGTAGTTGGGGCAGGACGAAAACTGAAGCTTTCTTT.

This clone appeared a single time. The chain employs TRBV13 and TRBJ2-7; tentatively, D is TRBD1 (5 bases). The germline V gene has CDR1 PRHDT and CDR2 FYEKMQ (reference sequence). With 6 bases removed from V and 2 bases from J, the gap between germline ends came to 17 bases. The CDR3 length is 15 residues. CDR3 region: CASRFHRARAYEQYF. As DNA, the CDR3 is TGTGCCAGCAGGTTCCACCGGGCCAGGGCCTACGAGCAGTACTTC.

About this clone itself: Other DNA sequences in this specimen translate into the identical CDR3. This chain uses TRBV5-1 with TRBJ1-1, with 10 bases that match TRBD1. The CDR3 runs 20 residues. Germline CDR1 reads SGHRS; CDR2 reads YFSETQ. V gave up 0 bases and J gave up 0 bases; unmatched junction bases: 14. CDR3 protein: CASSLAYRTGGGGMNTEAFF. The DNA for the CDR3 is TGCGCCAGCAGCTTGGCCTATCGGACAGGGGGAGGTGGGATGAACACTGAAGCTTTCTTT.

The chain recombines TRBV29-1 with TRBJ2-6; 10 bases align to TRBD1. The germline CDR1 and CDR2 sequences are SQVTM and ANQGSEA. The V and J ends lost 4 bases and 1 base, in that order; junction bases with no gene match: 10. The CDR3 is 18 amino acids. This CDR3 reads CSVVGLGDRGSGANVLTF. CDR3 bases: TGCAGCGTTGTTGGCTTAGGGGACAGGGGTTCTGGGGCCAACGTCCTGACTTTC.

In regard to this clone: One end of the junction does not line up with germline, which may come from a read error. V gene TRBV7-6 combines with J gene TRBJ1-2; a possible D gene is TRBD1 (6 bases). Germline V gene data show CDR1 as SGHVS and CDR2 as FNYEAQ. This CDR3 contains 15 residues. The CDR3 sequence is CASSLTGRGNDGYTF. Here the CDR3 DNA reads TGTGCCAGCAGCTTAACAGGGAGGGGTAACGATGGCTACACCTTC.

Of note for this clone: Likely a read error: the CDR3 ends without its conserved phenylalanine or tryptophan. The limits of the CDR3 on the DNA are not certain, so only TCRdb's listed CDR3 is given. Other DNA sequences in the sample encode the same CDR3. V and J are TRBV29-1 and TRBJ1-1; the table gives TRBD1 as D, unverified against the DNA. The CDR3 is 15 residues long, counting both termini. Germline CDR1 and CDR2: SQVTM and ANQGSEA. The CDR3 sequence: CSVEEEGAAVFVLTL.

The chain employs TRBV27 and TRBJ2-7, with TRBD2 identical over 12 bases. CDR1 is MNHEY and CDR2 is SMNVEV in the germline V gene (reference sequence). J gave up 2 bases and V 4 bases, and 9 bases lay outside the gene matches. This CDR3 has 17 amino acids. The CDR3 reads CASSSPTRTSGTYEQYF. The CDR3 DNA follows: TGTGCCAGCAGTTCTCCCACCCGGACTAGCGGGACCTACGAGCAGTACTTC.

This chain uses TRBV30 with TRBJ1-6; 8 nucleotides align to TRBD1. The CDR3 covers 15 residues. CDR1 and CDR2 (germline): GTSNPN, SVGIG (reference sequence). With V trimmed by 5 bases and J by 7 bases, 10 bases remained unmatched. This CDR3 is CAWAPEGTGNSPLHF. The CDR3 DNA reads TGTGCCTGGGCCCCGGAGGGGACAGGCAATTCACCCCTCCACTTT.

Only a few counts were recorded for this clone. CDR3 sequence (DNA): TGTGCCAGTAGTACCCGGACAGGTCAAACGGCCCAGTACTTC. Translation gives CASSTRTGQTAQYF. The chain combines TRBV19 with TRBJ2-5; 7 bases fit TRBD1. CDR3 length: 14 amino acids. V lost 4 bases, J lost 9 bases, and 11 bases stayed unmatched. The germline V gene has CDR1 LNHDA and CDR2 SQIVND (reference sequence). The full variable domain, with the rest looked up from reference TRBV19 and TRBJ2-5, is DGGITQSPKYLFRKEGQNVTLSCEQNLNHDAMYWYRQDPGQGLRLIYYSQIVNDFQKGDIAEGYSVSREKKESFPLTVTSAQKNPTAFYLCASSTRTGQTAQYFGPGTRLLVL.

This clone was found a few times. V gene TRBV4-2 combines with J gene TRBJ2-1; 8 bases are a match to TRBD2. With 0 bases clipped from V and 7 bases from J, the junction kept 5 bases outside the gene matches. Germline values: CDR1 LGHNA, CDR2 YNFKEQ. The CDR3 consists of 15 residues. The CDR3 bases are TGTGCCAGCAGCCAAGATCGAGCGGGGGTAAATGAGCAGTTCTTC. It encodes CASSQDRAGVNEQFF.

The chain employs TRBV6-1 and TRBJ2-1; 7 bases are a match to TRBD2. V shed 2 bases, J shed 4 bases, and the junction held 5 bases outside the gene matches. Looked up from germline, CDR1 is MNHNS and CDR2 is SASEGT. The CDR3 is 15 amino acids. CDR3 amino acids: CASSESGLRYNEQFF. DNA for the CDR3: TGTGCCAGCAGTGAATCGGGACTACGTTACAATGAGCAGTTCTTC.

The genes are TRBV5-1 and TRBJ2-3, with D possibly matching TRBD2 (6 bases). This CDR3 region has 14 residues. The V and J ends lost 4 bases and 6 bases respectively, with 15 bases between them. Germline V gene data show CDR1 as SGHRS and CDR2 as YFSETQ. CDR3 residues: CASSPSHGSDTQYF. The DNA of the CDR3 is TGCGCCAGCAGCCCCAGCCACGGGAGCGATACGCAGTATTTT.

V is TRBV9 and J is TRBJ1-6; 8 nucleotides line up with TRBD1. This CDR3 has 18 amino acids. CDR1 and CDR2 from the germline V gene are SGDLS and YYNGEE. Trimming cost V 4 bases and J 0 bases; bases outside gene matches: 9. CDR3 region: CASSSRQGTSSYNSPLHF. The CDR3 DNA follows: TGTGCCAGCAGCTCGCGACAGGGGACGAGCTCCTATAATTCACCCCTCCACTTT.